What follows describes a single T cell receptor beta chain. Its target is not known. These data originate in a study of OX40 agonist ivuxolimab in advanced cancers. Across the whole study: The dose of intravenous ivuxolimab that patients received every 2 weeks ranged from 0.01 to 10 mg/kg. The study's findings and limits: More expanded clones were seen, on average, in CD8+ T cells than in CD4+. Clones of CD4+ and CD8+ blood T cells grew by week 6 at doses of 0.1 to 3.0 mg/kg.

The CDR3 is made up of 14 amino acids. Trimming shortened V by 0 bases and J by 6 bases, and 11 bases separated the two germline ends. Per germline, CDR1 ENHRY and CDR2 SYGVKD. The assay was immunoSEQ multiplex PCR, and TCRdb's table has in-frame clones only and misses some. The sample includes about 32,000 clones, about four fifths seen only once; the top ten take under 25%. Blood sampling took place at baseline, cycle 4 day 1, and cycle 7 day 1. The TCR was taken from an adult with an advanced solid tumor such as melanoma, head and neck, liver or kidney cancer. The chain links TRBV10-3 to TRBJ1-2; the D gene is possibly TRBD1 (6 bases). The material was CD4+ or CD8+ T cells sorted from blood, obtained in a trial of the OX40 agonist ivuxolimab. In DNA form, the CDR3 reads TGTGCCATCAGTGAGTCGGGACAAGGGAATGGCTACACCTTC. As protein: CAISESGQGNGYTF.